This TCR beta chain was profiled in a study of cytomegalovirus exposure and HLA in healthy donors. Overall study findings and caveats: Per published reports, the classifier diagnosed cytomegalovirus status with high specificity and sensitivity. Cytomegalovirus-associated TCR beta chains were listed, numbering 164.

Profiling relied on immunoSEQ multiplex PCR, and the TCRdb table lists in-frame clones only, not all of them. In the table there are under 300,000 clones, around 91% of which are singletons. For this clone: Its antigen is currently unknown.

Losses at the gene ends were 2 bases for V and 5 bases for J; bases not matched to a gene: 9. The CDR3 has 16 amino acids. Germline V CDR1 and CDR2: MNHNY, SVGAGI (reference sequence). The sequencing input was PBMCs. This sequence joins TRBV6-6 and TRBJ2-1, with TRBD1 matching 7 bases. The sequence was collected from a woman aged 18-35 years in good health and CMV-seronegative. The CDR3 DNA sequence: TGTGCCAGCAGTTACGTTGGGACAGTCCCCGACAATGAGCAGTTCTTC. Protein: CASSYVGTVPDNEQFF.